Below, one T cell receptor (beta chain) is given with its context. The CDR3 loop spans 13 amino acids. CDR1 is ENHRY, CDR2 SYGVKD, per germline. V lost 7 bases and J 0 bases, leaving 7 bases between the germline ends. The sample originates from a study of blood T cell repertoires in COVID-19. Study summary: There were acute and convalescent COVID-19 samples, and they came from the United States, Italy and Spain.

As handled by the study authors: Cell counts per sample came from amplifying reference gene primers. Sequencing was performed with immunoSEQ multiplex PCR; in TCRdb, only in-frame clones are kept and a portion is missing. V and J calls and clone size are given by that table; D and trimming were obtained from the DNA. The data hold around 84,000 clones, with around 90% observed a single time. The rearrangement joins TRBV10-3 to TRBJ1-3; D ambiguous. The sample comprised peripheral blood. The sequence was collected from a man between 50 and 59 years old with active COVID-19. CDR3 region: CAIKDTSGNTIYF. DNA for the CDR3: TGTGCCATCAAAGACACCTCTGGAAACACCATATATTTT.